This TCR beta chain was retrieved from a study of cytomegalovirus exposure and HLA in healthy donors. Overall study findings and caveats: A few CMV-associated chains were confirmed in vitro to be specific for CMV antigens.

Concerning this clone itself: Its antigen remains unknown.

Primers for the PCR totalled 60 Vbeta and 13 Jbeta. Per the original data handling: Unique TCR beta chains numbered roughly 80 million in a later analysis, with roughly 10 million shared. Profiling relied on immunoSEQ multiplex PCR, and the TCRdb table lists in-frame clones only, not all of them. V, J and clone size are taken as reported in that table, and D and trimming were inferred from the DNA itself. The profile shows some 140,000 clones, around 75% of them singletons. The sequence derives from a man in his thirties or forties in good health and CMV-seropositive. Sample: PBMCs.

The CDR3 DNA reads as TGTGCCAGCAGTGAACAGGGGGCACCGCTCTGGGGCGAGCAGTACTTC. It codes for CASSEQGAPLWGEQYF. This chain links TRBV6-1 with TRBJ2-7; the match to TRBD1 covers 8 bases. CDR1 is MNHNS and CDR2 is SASEGT in the germline V gene. The V segment lost 2 bases and the J segment 6 bases; nucleotides outside the gene matches: 12. This CDR3 is 16 amino acids long.